This TCR beta chain was sequenced in a study of response to subunit inactivated influenza vaccine. TCRdb redid the calling of the RT-PCR reads with MiXCR, one entry per CDR3 protein. The table has about half a million distinct CDR3 sequences, 10% to 11% seen once. With regard to this clonotype: What it recognizes is unknown.

General study points: The authors suggested that few new T cells are recruited per seasonal influenza vaccination.

The CDR3 has 14 residues. Germline values: CDR1 SGHDN, CDR2 FVKESK. Trimming removed 6 bases at V and 2 bases at J, with 10 bases between. This TCR was sampled from a man aged 45-65 years who received an inactivated influenza vaccine. V and J are TRBV14 and TRBJ2-2; D is unclear. Sequencing was performed on PBMCs from blood, taken 45 days after vaccination. For the CDR3, the DNA is TGTGCCAGCAGGACTTTGGAAAACACCGGGGAGCTGTTTTTT. This encodes CASRTLENTGELFF.